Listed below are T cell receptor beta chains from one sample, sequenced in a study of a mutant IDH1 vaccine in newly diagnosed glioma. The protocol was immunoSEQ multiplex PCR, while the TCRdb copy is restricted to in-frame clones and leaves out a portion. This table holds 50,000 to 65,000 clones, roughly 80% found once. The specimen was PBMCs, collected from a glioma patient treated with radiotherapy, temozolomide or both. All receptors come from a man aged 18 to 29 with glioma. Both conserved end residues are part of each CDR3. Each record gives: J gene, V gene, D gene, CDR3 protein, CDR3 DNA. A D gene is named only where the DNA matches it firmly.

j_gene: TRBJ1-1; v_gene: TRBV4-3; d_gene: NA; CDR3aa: CASSQGATQVNTEAFF; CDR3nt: TGCGCCAGCAGCCAAGGGGCTACTCAGGTAAACACTGAAGCTTTCTTT
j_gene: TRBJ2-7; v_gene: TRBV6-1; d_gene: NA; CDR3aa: CASNSGAYAYEQYF; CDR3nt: TGTGCCAGCAATTCGGGGGCGTATGCCTACGAGCAGTACTTC
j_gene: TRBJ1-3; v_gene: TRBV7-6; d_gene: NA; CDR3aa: CASSSGSGNTIYF; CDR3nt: TGTGCCAGCAGCTCCGGCTCTGGAAACACCATATATTTT
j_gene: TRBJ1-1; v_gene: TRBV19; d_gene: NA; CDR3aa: CASRGFPMNTEAFF; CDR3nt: TGTGCCAGTCGGGGGTTTCCTATGAACACTGAAGCTTTCTTT
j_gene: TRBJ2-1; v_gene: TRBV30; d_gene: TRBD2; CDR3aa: CAWSPGTSGYDEQFF; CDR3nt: TGTGCCTGGAGTCCCGGGACTAGCGGGTACGATGAGCAGTTCTTC
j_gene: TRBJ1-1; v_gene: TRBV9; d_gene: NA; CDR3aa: CASSVGYRGNTEAFF; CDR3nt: TGTGCCAGCAGCGTAGGCTATCGGGGTAACACTGAAGCTTTCTTT
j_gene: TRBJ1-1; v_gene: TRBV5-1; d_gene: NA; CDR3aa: CASSLEALGVRFTEAFF; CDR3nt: TGCGCCAGCAGCTTGGAGGCTCTAGGGGTTAGATTCACTGAAGCTTTCTTT
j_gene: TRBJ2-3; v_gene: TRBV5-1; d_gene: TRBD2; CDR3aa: CASSLVPIGVAGLPDTQYF; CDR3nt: TGCGCCAGCAGCTTGGTCCCCATAGGAGTAGCGGGACTCCCAGATACGCAGTATTTT
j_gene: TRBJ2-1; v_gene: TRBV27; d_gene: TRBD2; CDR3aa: CASSLAGVANEQFF; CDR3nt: TGTGCCAGCAGCCTAGCGGGAGTGGCCAATGAGCAGTTCTTC
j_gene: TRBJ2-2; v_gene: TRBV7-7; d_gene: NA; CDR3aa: CASSPKGGSGTGELFF; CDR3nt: TGTGCTAGCAGCCCCAAGGGGGGGAGTGGCACCGGGGAGCTGTTTTTT
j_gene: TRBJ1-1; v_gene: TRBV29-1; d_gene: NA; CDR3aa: CSVDIVGAPPEAFF; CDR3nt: TGCAGCGTTGATATCGTGGGGGCACCCCCTGAAGCTTTCTTT
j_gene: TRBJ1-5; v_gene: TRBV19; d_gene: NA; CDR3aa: CASRAGENNQPQHF; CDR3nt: TGTGCCAGTAGGGCAGGGGAGAACAATCAGCCCCAGCATTTT
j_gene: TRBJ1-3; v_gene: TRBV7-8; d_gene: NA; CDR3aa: CASSFASRNRGNTIYF; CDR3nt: TGTGCCAGCAGCTTTGCGTCCAGAAACCGAGGAAACACCATATATTTT